A selection of T cell receptor beta chains follows, all from one sample in a study of shared clonotypes between healthy human individuals. Profiled with immunoSEQ multiplex PCR; TCRdb holds only in-frame clones, not every one. Of some 510,000 clones listed, roughly 78% were seen once; the top ten hold roughly 13%. Sequenced: PBMCs. Receptor source: a woman aged 40 to 50 in good health. Some clones in this sample may be carry-over from other donors' samples. Each CDR3 is given with its conserved first and last residue. A D gene is named only where the DNA matches it firmly. Some rows have no size entry. The others give once, few or many, or a class for an expanded clone.

v_call,j_call,d_call,clone_size,cdr3_nt,cdr3_aa
TRBV27,TRBJ2-7,.,.,TGTGCCAGCAGTTTTAACGGGCACCCTTCCTACGAGCAGTACTTC,CASSFNGHPSYEQYF
TRBV7-8,TRBJ2-7,TRBD2,.,TGTGCCAGCAGCTTAGTGCCTAGCGGGTTATACGAGCAGTACTTC,CASSLVPSGLYEQYF
TRBV13,TRBJ2-7,TRBD1,.,TGTGCCAGCAGCTTTAAGGACAGGGGCTCCTACGAGCAGTACTTC,CASSFKDRGSYEQYF
TRBV7-9,TRBJ2-7,.,.,TGTGCCAGCAGCTTAGCGCCGAGGAGCGAGCAGTACTTC,CASSLAPRSEQYF
TRBV9,TRBJ2-2,.,.,TGTGCCAGCAGCGTAAGGACCAGCGGGGAGCTGTTTTTT,CASSVRTSGELFF
TRBV30,TRBJ1-1,.,.,TGTGCCTGGAGTGTACAAATTAGAGCTTCGAACACTGAAGCTTTCTTT,CAWSVQIRASNTEAFF
TRBV30,TRBJ1-2,.,.,TGTGCCTGGAGTGTATGGAATCCGTACAGTGGCTACACCTTC,CAWSVWNPYSGYTF
TRBV19,TRBJ2-7,.,.,TGTGCCAGTAGCCGTTCGCAGTTCGGGGGGCTCCACGAGCAGTACTTC,CASSRSQFGGLHEQYF
TRBV7-3,TRBJ2-3,TRBD2,.,TGTGCCAGCAGCTTAGCGGGAGGTACGCAGTATTTT,CASSLAGGTQYF
TRBV2,TRBJ2-7,TRBD2,once,TGTGCCAGCAGTGAGGGACTAGCGGGAGAGACTATCTACGAGCAGTACTTC,CASSEGLAGETIYEQYF
TRBV6-1,TRBJ1-1,.,once,TGTGCCAGCAGGAAGGGAGTTGAAGCTTTCTTT,CASRKGVEAFF
TRBV4-1,TRBJ1-4,.,.,TGCGCCAGCAGCCAAGACCCCCCCAGGGTCCTTAATGAAAAACTGTTTTTT,CASSQDPPRVLNEKLFF
TRBV29-1,TRBJ2-1,.,.,TGCAGCGTCGTATCCGGGACGATTATTGAGCAGTTCTTC,CSVVSGTIIEQFF
TRBV4-1,TRBJ2-3,TRBD2,.,TGCGCCAGCAGCCAAAGTTTTCGAGGAACGACTAGCTGGACAGATACGCAGTATTTT,CASSQSFRGTTSWTDTQYF
TRBV27,TRBJ2-3,.,.,TGTGCCAGCAGTCAGGTCGGGGCAGAAAGCACAGATACGCAGTATTTT,CASSQVGAESTDTQYF
TRBV6-6,TRBJ2-3,.,.,TGTGCCAGCAGTGGTCTAGTCTTGGGCTCGGATACGCAGTATTTT,CASSGLVLGSDTQYF
TRBV14,TRBJ2-7,.,.,TGTGCCAGCAGCCAAGATCGGGGTGGCAGCTCCTACGAGCAGTACTTC,CASSQDRGGSSYEQYF
TRBV2,TRBJ2-7,.,.,TGTGCCAGCAGGATCCCCTTGGAGCAGTACTTC,CASRIPLEQYF
TRBV18,TRBJ2-1,TRBD2,.,TGTGCCAGCTCACCACCTAACGTCCTAGCGGGCCCCAATGAGCAGTTCTTC,CASSPPNVLAGPNEQFF
TRBV5-4,TRBJ1-2,TRBD1,.,TGTGCCAGCAGCTTGGGATTGGGGACAGGGTTCCACGACTATGGCTACACCTTC,CASSLGLGTGFHDYGYTF
TRBV7-9,TRBJ2-5,TRBD2,.,TGTGCCAGCAGCTACCCGGGACTAGCGGGACGAGAGACCCAGTACTTC,CASSYPGLAGRETQYF
TRBV7-9,TRBJ1-1,TRBD1,few,TGTGCCAGCAGCATCAGGGGGGCGGACACTGAAGCTTTCTTT,CASSIRGADTEAFF
TRBV10-2,TRBJ2-5,.,.,TGCGCCAGCACCGGTGGGGGTGGGGAGACCCAGTACTTC,CASTGGGGETQYF
TRBV29-1,TRBJ2-7,TRBD2,.,TGCAGCGTTTTACTAGCGGGAGGAGGGGACTACGAGCAGTACTTC,CSVLLAGGGDYEQYF
TRBV2,TRBJ2-2,.,.,TGTGCCAGCAGTGAAGAGGGGGGGCGTAGCACCGGGGAGCTGTTTTTT,CASSEEGGRSTGELFF
TRBV5-5,TRBJ2-7,TRBD2,.,TGTGCCAGCAGCTTACTAGCGGGAGACCACTACGAGCAGTACTTC,CASSLLAGDHYEQYF
TRBV5-1,TRBJ1-2,TRBD1,.,TGCGCCAGCGCAAACAGGGGGTCGAACTATGGCTACACCTTC,CASANRGSNYGYTF
TRBV7-2,TRBJ1-1,.,.,TGTGCCAGCAGCTTAGTCGGTTCGAACACTGAAGCTTTCTTT,CASSLVGSNTEAFF
TRBV7-4,TRBJ2-7,TRBD2,.,TGTGCCAGCAGCTTAAAGGTGGGACTAGCGATAACATTCTACGAGCAGTACTTC,CASSLKVGLAITFYEQYF
TRBV11-2,TRBJ2-1,TRBD2,few,TGTGCCAGCAGCTTAGCGACTAGCGGGCTATACAATGAGCAGTTCTTC,CASSLATSGLYNEQFF
TRBV4-1,TRBJ2-7,TRBD1,.,TGCGCCAGCAGCCAAGCGGCCTCACAGGGGGCCGAGCAGTACTTC,CASSQAASQGAEQYF
TRBV10-2,TRBJ2-1,.,.,TGCGCCAGCAGTCCCGGGACTCGGCACAATGAGCAGTTCTTC,CASSPGTRHNEQFF
TRBV11-3,TRBJ2-3,TRBD1,.,TGTGCCAGCAGCGCCGGGACAGGGTTTCACACAGATACGCAGTATTTT,CASSAGTGFHTDTQYF
TRBV30,TRBJ2-5,.,.,TGTGCCTGGAGTTCCCAGACCCAGTACTTC,CAWSSQTQYF
TRBV5-1,TRBJ2-5,.,.,TGCGCCAGCAGCTCCATCGGCGGAACTCAAGAGACCCAGTACTTC,CASSSIGGTQETQYF
TRBV11-2,TRBJ1-1,TRBD1,.,TGTGCCAGCAGCTTGCAACAGGGGTACACTGAAGCTTTCTTT,CASSLQQGYTEAFF
TRBV30,TRBJ2-7,TRBD2,.,TGTGCCTGGAGTTTTGGTAGCGGGGACTACGAGCAGTACTTC,CAWSFGSGDYEQYF
TRBV29-1,TRBJ2-1,.,.,TGCAGCGTTGACTACGGAAATGAGCAGTTCTTC,CSVDYGNEQFF
TRBV11-2,TRBJ2-3,.,.,TGTGCCAGCAGCTTGGGCTCCACAGATACGCAGTATTTT,CASSLGSTDTQYF
TRBV30,TRBJ1-2,.,.,TGTGCCTGGAGTGTAAGGAGCGGGGGGACCTATGGCTACACCTTC,CAWSVRSGGTYGYTF
TRBV6-6,TRBJ1-2,TRBD1,few,TGTGCCAGCAGCCTGGACAGGGGGATCGGCTACACCTTC,CASSLDRGIGYTF
TRBV19,TRBJ1-5,.,.,TGTGCCAGTAGTATGTACGTCGAGGGGAGAGGCAATCAGCCCCAGCATTTT,CASSMYVEGRGNQPQHF
TRBV5-4,TRBJ2-5,TRBD1,.,TGTGCCAGCAGAGAAGGGACAGGGGGTCCCGTCCAAGAGACCCAGTACTTC,CASREGTGGPVQETQYF
TRBV27,TRBJ2-5,.,.,TGTGCCAGCAGTTTATCGGGGAGTGGGGAGACCCAGTACTTC,CASSLSGSGETQYF
TRBV7-2,TRBJ2-1,TRBD2,.,TGTGCCAGCAGCTACGGACTAGCGGATTTAAATGAGCAGTTCTTC,CASSYGLADLNEQFF
TRBV9,TRBJ1-2,TRBD1,.,TGTGCCAGCAGCGTCTCCCCGCGGGGATGGGGGACAGGGGGTGTCTATGGCTACACCTTC,CASSVSPRGWGTGGVYGYTF
TRBV28,TRBJ1-2,TRBD1,.,TGTGCCAGCAGGAAGCCGGGACAGGTGGATGGCTACACCTTC,CASRKPGQVDGYTF
TRBV5-1,TRBJ1-1,TRBD1,once,TGCGCCAGCAGCTCACAGATACCGGGACAGGTTTTCGGTAACACTGAAGCTTTCTTT,CASSSQIPGQVFGNTEAFF
TRBV28,TRBJ1-3,.,.,TGTGCCAGCAGTTTAGAGGCTGATGGAAACACCATATATTTT,CASSLEADGNTIYF
TRBV5-6,TRBJ2-1,TRBD1,.,TGTGCCAGCAGCTCGGGACAGGGGGTCAATGAGCAGTTCTTC,CASSSGQGVNEQFF
TRBV28,TRBJ1-5,.,.,TGTGCCAGCAGTTTATTGACCCATCGGCCCCAGCATTTT,CASSLLTHRPQHF
TRBV7-9,TRBJ2-7,.,many,TGTGCCAGCAGCCCGGGACGGTACTACGAGCAGTACTTC,CASSPGRYYEQYF